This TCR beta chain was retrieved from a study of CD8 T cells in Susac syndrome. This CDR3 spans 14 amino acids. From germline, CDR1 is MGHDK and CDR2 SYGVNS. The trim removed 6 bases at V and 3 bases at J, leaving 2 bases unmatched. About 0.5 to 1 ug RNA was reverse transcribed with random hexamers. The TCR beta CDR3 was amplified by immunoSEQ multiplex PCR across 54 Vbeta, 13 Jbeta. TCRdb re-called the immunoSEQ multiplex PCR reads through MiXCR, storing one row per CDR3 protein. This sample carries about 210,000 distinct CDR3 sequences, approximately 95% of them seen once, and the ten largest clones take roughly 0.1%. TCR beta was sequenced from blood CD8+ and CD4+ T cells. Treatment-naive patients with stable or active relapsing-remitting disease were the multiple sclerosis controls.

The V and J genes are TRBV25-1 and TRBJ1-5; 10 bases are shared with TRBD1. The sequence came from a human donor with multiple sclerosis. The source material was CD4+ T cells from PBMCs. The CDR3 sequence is CASRGQGINQPQHF. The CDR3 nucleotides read TGTGCCAGCAGGGGACAGGGGATCAATCAGCCCCAGCATTTT.